Listed below are T cell receptor beta chains from one sample, sequenced in a study of T cell responses to AZD1222 COVID-19 vaccine. Only in-frame clones appear in the TCRdb table, and some are missing; sequencing was by immunoSEQ multiplex PCR. The profile shows 100,000 to 150,000 clones, 87% of them singletons. This specimen consisted of peripheral blood, obtained on day 0 of AZD1222 vaccination. The receptors originated from an adult in good health. Each CDR3 is given with its conserved first and last residue. Fields, in order: clone size, CDR3 length, V gene, D gene, J gene, CDR3 protein, CDR3 DNA. The D gene is left open where the match is weak. Clone size is shown for a subset of rows, as once, few, many or a class of expanded clone.

abundance: -; len: 16; v_gene: TRBV15; d_gene: TRBD1; j_gene: TRBJ1-4; CDR3aa: CATSRGKTGGYGKLFF; CDR3nt: TGTGCCACCAGCAGAGGAAAGACAGGGGGGTATGGAAAACTGTTTTTT
abundance: -; len: 15; v_gene: TRBV5-1; d_gene: TRBD2; j_gene: TRBJ2-1; CDR3aa: CASSLEASGSNEQFF; CDR3nt: TGCGCCAGCAGCCTCGAGGCTAGCGGTTCCAATGAGCAGTTCTTC
abundance: once; len: 15; v_gene: TRBV2; d_gene: -; j_gene: TRBJ1-6; CDR3aa: CASSEAGARNSPLHF; CDR3nt: TGTGCCAGCAGTGAAGCGGGGGCGCGAAATTCACCCCTCCACTTT
abundance: -; len: 15; v_gene: TRBV3-1/TRBV3-2; d_gene: TRBD2; j_gene: TRBJ2-2; CDR3aa: CASSAGLALTGELFF; CDR3nt: TGTGCCAGCAGCGCGGGACTAGCGTTGACCGGGGAGCTGTTTTTT
abundance: -; len: 15; v_gene: TRBV9; d_gene: -; j_gene: TRBJ1-4; CDR3aa: CASSLSTATNEKLFF; CDR3nt: TGTGCCAGCAGCCTTTCGACGGCAACTAATGAAAAACTGTTTTTT
abundance: -; len: 16; v_gene: TRBV5-1; d_gene: -; j_gene: TRBJ1-6; CDR3aa: CASSFTTVSYNSPLHF; CDR3nt: TGCGCCAGCAGCTTTACGACAGTCTCCTATAATTCACCCCTCCACTTT
abundance: -; len: 14; v_gene: TRBV6-1; d_gene: TRBD1; j_gene: TRBJ1-6; CDR3aa: CASSERDRASPLHF; CDR3nt: TGTGCCAGCAGTGAACGCGACAGGGCCTCACCCCTCCACTTT
abundance: -; len: 15; v_gene: TRBV5-8; d_gene: TRBD1; j_gene: TRBJ1-5; CDR3aa: CASSLAGTENQPQHF; CDR3nt: TGTGCCAGCAGCTTAGCCGGGACAGAGAATCAGCCCCAGCATTTT
abundance: -; len: 13; v_gene: TRBV14; d_gene: -; j_gene: TRBJ2-5; CDR3aa: CASSHRVVETQYF; CDR3nt: TGTGCCAGCAGCCATCGGGTGGTTGAGACCCAGTACTTC
abundance: -; len: 15; v_gene: TRBV18; d_gene: -; j_gene: TRBJ2-3; CDR3aa: CASSLEGLLTDTQYF; CDR3nt: TGTGCCAGCTCACTTGAGGGACTTCTCACAGATACGCAGTATTTT